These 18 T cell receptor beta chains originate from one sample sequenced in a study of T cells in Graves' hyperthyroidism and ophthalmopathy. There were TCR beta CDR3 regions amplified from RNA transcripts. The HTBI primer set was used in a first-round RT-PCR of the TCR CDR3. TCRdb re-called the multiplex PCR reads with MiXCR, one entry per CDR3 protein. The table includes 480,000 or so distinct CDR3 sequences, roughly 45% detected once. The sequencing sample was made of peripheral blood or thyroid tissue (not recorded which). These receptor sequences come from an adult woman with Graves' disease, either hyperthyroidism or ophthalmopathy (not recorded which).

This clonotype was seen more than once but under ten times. In DNA, the CDR3 is TGTGCCAGCGGTCAGAAAGGAAACACCATATATTTT. Its translation is CASGQKGNTIYF. The gene calls are TRBV2 and TRBJ1-3; D is ambiguous. V was pared by 8 bases and J by 4 bases, with 9 bases between. Germline CDR1 SNHLY, CDR2 FYNNEI. There are 12 residues in the CDR3.

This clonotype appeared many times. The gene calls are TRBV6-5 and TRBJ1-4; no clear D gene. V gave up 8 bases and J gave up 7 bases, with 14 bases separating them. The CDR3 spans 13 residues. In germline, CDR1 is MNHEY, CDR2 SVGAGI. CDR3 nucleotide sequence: TGTGCCAGCCTGGGAAACGGAGGTGAAAAACTGTTTTTT. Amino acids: CASLGNGGEKLFF.

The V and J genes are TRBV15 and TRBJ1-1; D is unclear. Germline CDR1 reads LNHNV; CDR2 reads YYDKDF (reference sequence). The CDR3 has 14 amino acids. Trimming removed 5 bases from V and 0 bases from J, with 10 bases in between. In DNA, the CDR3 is TGTGCCACCAGCCTGAGGTACTTGAACACTGAAGCTTTCTTT. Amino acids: CATSLRYLNTEAFF.

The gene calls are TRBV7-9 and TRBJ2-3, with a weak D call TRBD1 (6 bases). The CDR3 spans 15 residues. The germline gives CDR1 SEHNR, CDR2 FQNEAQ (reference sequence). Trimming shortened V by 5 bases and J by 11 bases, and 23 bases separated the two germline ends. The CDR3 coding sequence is TGTGCCAGCAGCGTAAAAGGCGTCAGGGACAATGAGCAGTATTTT. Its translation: CASSVKGVRDNEQYF. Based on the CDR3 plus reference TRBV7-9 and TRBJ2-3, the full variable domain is DTGVSQNPRHKITKRGQNVTFRCDPISEHNRLYWYRQTLGQGPEFLTYFQNEAQLEKSRLLSDRFSAERPKGSFSTLEIQRTEQGDSAMYLCASSVKGVRDNEQYFGPGTRLTVL.

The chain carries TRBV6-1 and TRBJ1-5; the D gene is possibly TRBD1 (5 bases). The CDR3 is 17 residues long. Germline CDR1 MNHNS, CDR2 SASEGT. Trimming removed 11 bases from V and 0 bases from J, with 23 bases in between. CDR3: CAGFGRGAEASNQPQHF. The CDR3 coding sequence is TGTGCCGGCTTTGGCCGTGGGGCAGAGGCTAGCAATCAGCCCCAGCATTTT.

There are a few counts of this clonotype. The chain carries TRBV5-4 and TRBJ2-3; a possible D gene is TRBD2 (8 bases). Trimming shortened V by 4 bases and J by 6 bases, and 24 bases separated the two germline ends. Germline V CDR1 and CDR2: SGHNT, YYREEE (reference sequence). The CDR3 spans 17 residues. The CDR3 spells CASSPWIAGKGADTQYF. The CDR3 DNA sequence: TGTGCCAGCAGCCCTTGGATAGCGGGAAAGGGGGCGGATACGCAGTATTTT.

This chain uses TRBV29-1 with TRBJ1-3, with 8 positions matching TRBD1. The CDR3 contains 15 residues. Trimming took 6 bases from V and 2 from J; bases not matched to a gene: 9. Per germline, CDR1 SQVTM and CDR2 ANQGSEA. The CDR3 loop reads CSVLLMTGAGNTIYF. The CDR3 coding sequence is TGCAGCGTGCTCCTGATGACAGGGGCTGGAAACACCATATATTTT.

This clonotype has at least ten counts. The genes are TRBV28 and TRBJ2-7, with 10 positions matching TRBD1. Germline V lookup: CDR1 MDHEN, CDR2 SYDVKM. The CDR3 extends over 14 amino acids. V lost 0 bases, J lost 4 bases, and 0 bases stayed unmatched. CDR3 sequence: CASSLWDRGYEQYF. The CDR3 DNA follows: TGTGCCAGCAGTTTATGGGACAGGGGGTACGAGCAGTACTTC.

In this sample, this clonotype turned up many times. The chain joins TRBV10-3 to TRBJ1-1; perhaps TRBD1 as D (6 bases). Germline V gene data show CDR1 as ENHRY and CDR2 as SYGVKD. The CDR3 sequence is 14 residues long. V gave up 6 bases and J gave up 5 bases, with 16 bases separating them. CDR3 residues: CAIRPPGGTTEAFF. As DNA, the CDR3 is TGTGCCATCAGGCCCCCAGGAGGGACAACTGAAGCTTTCTTT.

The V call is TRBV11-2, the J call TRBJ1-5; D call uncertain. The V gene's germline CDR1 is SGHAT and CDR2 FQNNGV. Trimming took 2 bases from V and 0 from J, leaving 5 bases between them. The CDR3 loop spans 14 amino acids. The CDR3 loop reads CASSLSLSNQPQHF. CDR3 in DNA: TGTGCCAGCAGCTTATCACTTAGCAATCAGCCCCAGCATTTT.

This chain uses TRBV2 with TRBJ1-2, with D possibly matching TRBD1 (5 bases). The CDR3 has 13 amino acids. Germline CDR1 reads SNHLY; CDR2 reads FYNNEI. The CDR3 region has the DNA TGTGCTCCGCGGATAGGGACCGACTATGGCTACACCTTC. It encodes CAPRIGTDYGYTF.

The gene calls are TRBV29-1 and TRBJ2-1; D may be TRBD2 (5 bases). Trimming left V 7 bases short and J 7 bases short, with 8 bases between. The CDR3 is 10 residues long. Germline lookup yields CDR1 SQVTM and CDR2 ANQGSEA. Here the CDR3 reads CSAGLNEQFF. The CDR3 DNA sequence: TGCAGCGCCGGACTGAATGAGCAGTTCTTC.

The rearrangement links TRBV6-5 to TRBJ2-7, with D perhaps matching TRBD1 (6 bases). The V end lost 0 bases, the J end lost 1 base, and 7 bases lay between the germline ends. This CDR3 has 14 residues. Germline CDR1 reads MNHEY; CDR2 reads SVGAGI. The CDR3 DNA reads TGTGCCAGCAGTTACTCGGACAGATCCTACGAGCAGTACTTC. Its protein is CASSYSDRSYEQYF.

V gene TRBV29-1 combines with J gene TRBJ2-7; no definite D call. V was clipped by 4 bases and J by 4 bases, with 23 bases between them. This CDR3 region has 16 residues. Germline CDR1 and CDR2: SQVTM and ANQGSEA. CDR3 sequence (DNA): TGCAGCGTTGGTGCCAGCAGTTCTGTGGACGGATACGAGCAGTACTTC. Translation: CSVGASSSVDGYEQYF.

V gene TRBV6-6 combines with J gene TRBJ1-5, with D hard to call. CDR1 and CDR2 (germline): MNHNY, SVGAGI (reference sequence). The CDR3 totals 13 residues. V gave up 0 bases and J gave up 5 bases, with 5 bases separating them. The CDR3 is CASSYSPDQPQHF. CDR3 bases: TGTGCCAGCAGTTACTCTCCAGATCAGCCCCAGCATTTT.

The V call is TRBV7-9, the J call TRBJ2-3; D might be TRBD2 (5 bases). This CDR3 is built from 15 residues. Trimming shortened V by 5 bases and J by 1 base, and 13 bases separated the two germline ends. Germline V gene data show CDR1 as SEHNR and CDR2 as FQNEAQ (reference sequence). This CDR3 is CASSLAPLGTDTQYF. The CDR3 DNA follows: TGTGCCAGCAGCCTGGCCCCACTAGGCACAGATACGCAGTATTTT.

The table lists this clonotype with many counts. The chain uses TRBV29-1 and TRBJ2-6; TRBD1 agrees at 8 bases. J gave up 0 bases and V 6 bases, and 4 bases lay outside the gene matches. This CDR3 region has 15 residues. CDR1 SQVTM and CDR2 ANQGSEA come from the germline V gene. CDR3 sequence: CSVRQGSSGANVLTF. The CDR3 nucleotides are TGCAGCGTCCGACAGGGGAGCTCTGGGGCCAACGTCCTGACTTTC.

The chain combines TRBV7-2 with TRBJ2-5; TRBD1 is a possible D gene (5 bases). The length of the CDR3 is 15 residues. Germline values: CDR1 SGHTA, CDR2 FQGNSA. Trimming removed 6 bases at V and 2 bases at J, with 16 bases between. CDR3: CASSEQGAEQETQYF. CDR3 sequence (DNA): TGTGCCAGCAGTGAACAAGGGGCAGAACAAGAGACCCAGTACTTC.